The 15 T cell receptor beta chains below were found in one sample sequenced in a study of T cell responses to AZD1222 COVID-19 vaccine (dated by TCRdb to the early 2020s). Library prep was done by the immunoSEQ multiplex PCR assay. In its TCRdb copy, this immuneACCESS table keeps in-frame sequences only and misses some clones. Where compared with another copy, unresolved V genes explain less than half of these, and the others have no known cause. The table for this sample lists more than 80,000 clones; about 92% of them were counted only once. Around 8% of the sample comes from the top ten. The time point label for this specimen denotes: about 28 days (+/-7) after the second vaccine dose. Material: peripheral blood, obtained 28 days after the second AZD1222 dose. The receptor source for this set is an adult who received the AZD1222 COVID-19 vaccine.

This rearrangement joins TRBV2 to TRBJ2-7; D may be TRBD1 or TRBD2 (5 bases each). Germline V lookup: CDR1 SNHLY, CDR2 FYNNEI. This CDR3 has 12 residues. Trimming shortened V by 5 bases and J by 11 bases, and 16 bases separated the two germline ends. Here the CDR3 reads CASSRRRDAEYF. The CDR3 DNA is TGTGCCAGCAGTCGACGCCGGGACGCGGAGTACTTC. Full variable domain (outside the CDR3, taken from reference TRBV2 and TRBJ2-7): EPEVTQTPSHQVTQMGQEVILRCVPISNHLYFYWYRQILGQKVEFLVSFYNNEISEKSEIFDDQFSVERPDGSNFTLKIRSTKLEDSAMYFCASSRRRDAEYFGPGTRLTVT.

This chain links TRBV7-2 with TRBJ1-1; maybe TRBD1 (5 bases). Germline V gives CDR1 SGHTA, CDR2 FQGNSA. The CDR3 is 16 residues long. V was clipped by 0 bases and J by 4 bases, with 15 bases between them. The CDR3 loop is CASSLASGRVGTEAFF. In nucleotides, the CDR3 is TGTGCCAGCAGCTTAGCTTCGGGGCGCGTGGGCACTGAAGCTTTCTTT.

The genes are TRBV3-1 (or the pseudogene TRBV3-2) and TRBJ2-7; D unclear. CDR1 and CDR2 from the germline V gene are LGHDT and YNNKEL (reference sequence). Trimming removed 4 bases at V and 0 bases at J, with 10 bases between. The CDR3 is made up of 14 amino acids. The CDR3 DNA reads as TGTGCCAGCAGCCTCGACTGGGCCTCCTACGAGCAGTACTTC. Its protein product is CASSLDWASYEQYF.

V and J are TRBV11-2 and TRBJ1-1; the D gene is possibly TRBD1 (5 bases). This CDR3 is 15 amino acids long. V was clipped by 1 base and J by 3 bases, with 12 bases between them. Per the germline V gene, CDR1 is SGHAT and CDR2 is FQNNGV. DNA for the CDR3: TGTGCCAGCAGCTTAGCATGGGGGGGATACACTGAAGCTTTCTTT. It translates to CASSLAWGGYTEAFF.

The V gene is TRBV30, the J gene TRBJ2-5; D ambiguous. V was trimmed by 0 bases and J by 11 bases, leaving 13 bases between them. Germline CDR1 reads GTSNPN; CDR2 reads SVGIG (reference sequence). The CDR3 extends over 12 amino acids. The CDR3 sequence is CAWSVGWAPQYF. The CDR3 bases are TGTGCCTGGAGTGTCGGGTGGGCCCCGCAGTACTTC.

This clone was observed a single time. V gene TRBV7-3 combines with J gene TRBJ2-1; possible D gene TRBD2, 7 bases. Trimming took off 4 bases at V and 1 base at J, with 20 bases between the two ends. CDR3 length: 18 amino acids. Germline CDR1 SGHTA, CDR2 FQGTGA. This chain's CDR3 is CASSSTGRGGGSYNEQFF. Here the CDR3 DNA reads TGTGCCAGCAGCTCAACCGGAAGGGGGGGCGGGTCCTACAATGAGCAGTTCTTC.

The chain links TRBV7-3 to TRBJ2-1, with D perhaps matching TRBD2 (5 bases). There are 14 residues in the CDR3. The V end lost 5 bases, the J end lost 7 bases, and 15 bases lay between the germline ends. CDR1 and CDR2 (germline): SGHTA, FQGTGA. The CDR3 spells CASSRGSVWNEQFF. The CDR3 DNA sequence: TGTGCCAGCAGCCGGGGTAGCGTGTGGAATGAGCAGTTCTTC.

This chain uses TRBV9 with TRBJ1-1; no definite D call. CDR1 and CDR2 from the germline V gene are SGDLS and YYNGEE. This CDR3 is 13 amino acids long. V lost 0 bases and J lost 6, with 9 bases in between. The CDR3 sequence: CASSVGKGSEAFF. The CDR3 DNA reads TGTGCCAGCAGCGTAGGTAAGGGCTCTGAAGCTTTCTTT.

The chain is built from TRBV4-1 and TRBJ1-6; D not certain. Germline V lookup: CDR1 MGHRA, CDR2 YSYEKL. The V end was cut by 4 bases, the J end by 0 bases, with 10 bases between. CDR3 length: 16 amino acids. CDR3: CASSPQADSYNSPLHF. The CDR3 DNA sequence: TGCGCCAGCAGCCCGCAGGCCGACTCCTATAATTCACCCCTCCACTTT.

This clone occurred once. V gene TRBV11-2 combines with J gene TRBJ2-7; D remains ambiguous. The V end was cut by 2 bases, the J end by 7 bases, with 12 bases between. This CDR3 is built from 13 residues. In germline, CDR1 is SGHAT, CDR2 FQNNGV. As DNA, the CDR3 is TGTGCCAGCAGCTTACCGGACGGCTTGGAGCAGTACTTC. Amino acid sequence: CASSLPDGLEQYF. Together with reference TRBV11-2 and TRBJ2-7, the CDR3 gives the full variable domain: EAGVAQSPRYKIIEKRQSVAFWCNPISGHATLYWYQQILGQGPKLLIQFQNNGVVDDSQLPKDRFSAERLKGVDSTLKIQPAKLEDSAVYLCASSLPDGLEQYFGPGTRLTVT.

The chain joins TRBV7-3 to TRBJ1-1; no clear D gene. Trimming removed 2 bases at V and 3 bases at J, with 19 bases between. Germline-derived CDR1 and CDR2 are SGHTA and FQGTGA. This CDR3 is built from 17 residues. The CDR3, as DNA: TGTGCCAGCAGCTTACGCTCGGGCCCAAGAGAGGACACTGAAGCTTTCTTT. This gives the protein CASSLRSGPREDTEAFF.

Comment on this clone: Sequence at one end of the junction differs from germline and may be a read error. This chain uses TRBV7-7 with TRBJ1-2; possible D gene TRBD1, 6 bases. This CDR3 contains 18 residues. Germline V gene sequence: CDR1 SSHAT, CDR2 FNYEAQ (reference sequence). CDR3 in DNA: TGTGCTAGCAGCACGCGTTGGGGGCGCGGACCTCCTAACTATGGCTACACCTTC. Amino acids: CASSTRWGRGPPNYGYTF.

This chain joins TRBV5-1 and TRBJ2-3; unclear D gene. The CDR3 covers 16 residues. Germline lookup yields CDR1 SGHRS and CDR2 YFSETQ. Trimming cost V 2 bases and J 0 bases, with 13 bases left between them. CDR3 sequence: CASSFDGDVSTDTQYF. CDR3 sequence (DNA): TGCGCCAGCAGCTTTGACGGAGACGTGAGCACAGATACGCAGTATTTT.

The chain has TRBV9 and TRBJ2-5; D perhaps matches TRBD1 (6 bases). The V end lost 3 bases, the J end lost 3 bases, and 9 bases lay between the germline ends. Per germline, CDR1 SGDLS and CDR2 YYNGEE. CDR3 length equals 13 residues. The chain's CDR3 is CASSAHREETQYF. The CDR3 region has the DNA TGTGCCAGCAGCGCACACAGGGAAGAGACCCAGTACTTC.

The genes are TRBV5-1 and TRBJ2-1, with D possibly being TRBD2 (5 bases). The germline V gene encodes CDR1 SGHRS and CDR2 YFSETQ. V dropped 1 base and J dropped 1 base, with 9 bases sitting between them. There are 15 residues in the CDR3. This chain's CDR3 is CASSLYGVSYNEQFF. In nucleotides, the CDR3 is TGCGCCAGCAGCTTGTACGGGGTATCCTACAATGAGCAGTTCTTC.